This T cell receptor (beta chain) originates from a study of control samples from healthy donors and cancer patients. V was clipped by 5 bases and J by 8 bases; unmatched bases: 11. Germline V lookup: CDR1 KGHDR, CDR2 SFDVKD. The CDR3 is made up of 18 amino acids. Libraries were prepared by immunoSEQ multiplex PCR; TCRdb keeps only in-frame clonotypes and omits some of them. This sample yields some 120,000 clones, of which 85% to 90% are seen a single time; around 1.1% belongs to the top ten. The sample taken for sequencing was PBMCs. The gene calls are TRBV24-1 and TRBJ2-1, with TRBD2 identical over 16 bases. This sequence was found in a woman aged 50 to 65 with colorectal cancer. The CDR3 bases are TGTGCCACCAGTGGGCCAGGGACTAGCGGGAGGGCCGGAGATGAGCAGTTCTTC. It is translated as CATSGPGTSGRAGDEQFF.